This TCR beta chain was sequenced for a study of T cells in localized non-small cell lung cancer. Regarding the study as a whole: In uninvolved adjacent lung, T cell clonality reached its highest value, exceeding tumor. Higher blood T cell density went with longer overall survival. Only one tumor region went through sequencing, so heterogeneity may still be there.

By frequency in the sample, this clone is medium-sized. As yet, its antigen is unknown. Sequenced by immunoSEQ multiplex PCR; TCRdb stores in-frame clones only, minus some. Of about 1,500 clones in the sample, more than 15% are singletons; the top ten hold around 10%. Adjacent lung tissue lacking atypia was obtained at a distance of at least 2 cm from the tumor margin. Germline assignment: CDR1 MNHGY and CDR2 SAAAGT. The CDR3 has 14 amino acids. Trimming shortened V by 7 bases and J by 6 bases, and 18 bases separated the two germline ends. The sequencing used normal lung tissue next to the tumor, collected before any cancer treatment. The sequence derives from a male donor aged 60 or over with stage III squamous cell lung carcinoma. This sequence joins TRBV6-8 and TRBJ1-2; a weak D match, TRBD1 (5 bases). The CDR3 protein is CASTGGDPGNGYTF. CDR3 sequence (DNA): TGTGCCAGCACCGGGGGGGACCCTGGGAATGGCTACACCTTC.